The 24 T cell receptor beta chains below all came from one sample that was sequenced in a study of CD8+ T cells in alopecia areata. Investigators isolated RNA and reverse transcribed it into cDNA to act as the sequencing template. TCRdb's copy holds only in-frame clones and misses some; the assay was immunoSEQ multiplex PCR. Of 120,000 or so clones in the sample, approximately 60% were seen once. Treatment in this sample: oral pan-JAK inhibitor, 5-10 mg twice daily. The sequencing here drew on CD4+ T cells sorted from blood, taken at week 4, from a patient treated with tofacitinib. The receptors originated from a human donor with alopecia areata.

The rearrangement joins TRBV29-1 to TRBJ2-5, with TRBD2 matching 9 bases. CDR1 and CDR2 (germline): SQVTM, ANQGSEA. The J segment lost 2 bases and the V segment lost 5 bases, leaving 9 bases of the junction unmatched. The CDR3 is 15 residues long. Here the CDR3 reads CSVTKAGGTQETQYF. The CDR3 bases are TGCAGCGTTACAAAAGCGGGGGGCACACAAGAGACCCAGTACTTC.

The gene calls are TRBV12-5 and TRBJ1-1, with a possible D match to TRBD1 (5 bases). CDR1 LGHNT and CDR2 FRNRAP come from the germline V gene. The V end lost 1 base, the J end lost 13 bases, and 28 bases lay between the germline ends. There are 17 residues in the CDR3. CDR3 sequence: CASGLDIITPEGLKLFF. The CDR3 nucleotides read TGTGCTAGTGGTTTGGACATAATAACCCCAGAGGGACTGAAGCTTTTCTTT.

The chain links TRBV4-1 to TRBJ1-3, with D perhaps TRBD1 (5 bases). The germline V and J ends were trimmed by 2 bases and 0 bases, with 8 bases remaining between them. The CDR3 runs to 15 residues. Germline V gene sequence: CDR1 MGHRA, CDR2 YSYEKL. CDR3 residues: CASSQTDSSGNTIYF. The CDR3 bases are TGCGCCAGCAGCCAAACAGACAGCTCTGGAAACACCATATATTTT.

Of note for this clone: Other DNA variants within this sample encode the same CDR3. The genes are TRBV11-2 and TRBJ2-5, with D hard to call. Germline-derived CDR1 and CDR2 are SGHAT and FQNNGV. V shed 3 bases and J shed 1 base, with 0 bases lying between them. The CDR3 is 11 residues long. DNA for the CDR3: TGTGCCAGCAGCTTCCAAGAGACCCAGTACTTC. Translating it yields CASSFQETQYF.

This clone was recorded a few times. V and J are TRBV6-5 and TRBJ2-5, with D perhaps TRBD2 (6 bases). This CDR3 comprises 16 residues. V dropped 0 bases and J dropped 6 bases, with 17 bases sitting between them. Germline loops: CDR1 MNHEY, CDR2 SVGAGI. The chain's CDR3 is CASSYSAGNLPKTQYF. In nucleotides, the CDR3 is TGTGCCAGCAGTTACTCTGCGGGGAACCTTCCAAAGACCCAGTACTTC.

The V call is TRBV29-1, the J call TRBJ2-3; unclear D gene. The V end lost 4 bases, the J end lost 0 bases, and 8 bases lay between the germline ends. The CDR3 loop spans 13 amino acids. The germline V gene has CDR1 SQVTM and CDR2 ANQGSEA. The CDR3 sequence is CSVVIESTDTQYF. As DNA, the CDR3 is TGCAGCGTTGTTATAGAAAGCACAGATACGCAGTATTTT.

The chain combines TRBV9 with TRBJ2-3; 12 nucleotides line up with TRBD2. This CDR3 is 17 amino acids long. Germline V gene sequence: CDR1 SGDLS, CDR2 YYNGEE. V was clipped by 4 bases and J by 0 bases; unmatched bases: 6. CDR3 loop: CASSTTSGGKSTDTQYF. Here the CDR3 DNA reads TGTGCCAGCAGCACCACTAGCGGGGGGAAAAGCACAGATACGCAGTATTTT.

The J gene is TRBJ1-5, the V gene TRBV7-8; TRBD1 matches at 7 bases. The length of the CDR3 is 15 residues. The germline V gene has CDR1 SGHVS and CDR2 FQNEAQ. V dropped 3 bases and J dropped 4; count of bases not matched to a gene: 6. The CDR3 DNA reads TGTGCCAGCAGCTTGGCGTCAGGGGGAAATCAGCCCCAGCATTTT. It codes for CASSLASGGNQPQHF. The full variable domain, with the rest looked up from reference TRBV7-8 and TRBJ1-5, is GAGVSQSPRYKVAKRGQDVALRCDPISGHVSLFWYQQALGQGPEFLTYFQNEAQLDKSGLPSDRFFAERPEGSVSTLKIQRTQQEDSAVYLCASSLASGGNQPQHFGDGTRLSIL.

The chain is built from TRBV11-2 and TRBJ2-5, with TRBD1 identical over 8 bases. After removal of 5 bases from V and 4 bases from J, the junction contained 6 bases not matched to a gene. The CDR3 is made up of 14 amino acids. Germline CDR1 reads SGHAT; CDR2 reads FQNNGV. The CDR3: CASSPWTGRETQYF. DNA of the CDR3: TGTGCCAGCAGCCCCTGGACAGGGCGAGAGACCCAGTACTTC. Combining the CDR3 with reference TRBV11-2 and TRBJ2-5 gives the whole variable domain EAGVAQSPRYKIIEKRQSVAFWCNPISGHATLYWYQQILGQGPKLLIQFQNNGVVDDSQLPKDRFSAERLKGVDSTLKIQPAKLEDSAVYLCASSPWTGRETQYFGPGTRLLVL.

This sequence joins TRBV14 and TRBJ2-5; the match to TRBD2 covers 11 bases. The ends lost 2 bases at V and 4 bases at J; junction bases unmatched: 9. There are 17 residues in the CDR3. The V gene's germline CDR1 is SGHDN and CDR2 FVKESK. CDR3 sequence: CASSQIGLAGGGETQYF. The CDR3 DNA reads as TGTGCCAGCAGCCAAATCGGGCTAGCGGGAGGTGGAGAGACCCAGTACTTC.

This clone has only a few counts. CDR3 in DNA: TGTGCCAGCAGTGAATGGGCTACTAGCGGGAGAGAGACCCAGTACTTC. Protein: CASSEWATSGRETQYF. The J gene is TRBJ2-5, the V gene TRBV6-1; 11 nucleotides align to TRBD2. V was pared by 2 bases and J by 4 bases, with 6 bases of the junction left unmatched. The CDR3 is 16 residues long. Germline CDR1 reads MNHNS; CDR2 reads SASEGT.

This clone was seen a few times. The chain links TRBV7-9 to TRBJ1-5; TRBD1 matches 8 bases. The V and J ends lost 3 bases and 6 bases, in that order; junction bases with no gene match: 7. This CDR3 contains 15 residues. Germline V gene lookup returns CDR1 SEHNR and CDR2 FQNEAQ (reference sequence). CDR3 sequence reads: CASSLTGEVSQPQHF. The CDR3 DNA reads TGTGCCAGCAGCTTGACAGGGGAAGTTAGTCAGCCCCAGCATTTT.

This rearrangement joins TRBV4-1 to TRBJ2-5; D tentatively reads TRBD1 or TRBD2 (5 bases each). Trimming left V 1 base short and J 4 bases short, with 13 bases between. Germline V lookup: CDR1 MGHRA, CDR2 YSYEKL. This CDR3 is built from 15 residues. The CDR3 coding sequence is TGCGCCAGCAGCCAAGTGGGGCAGGAGGTAGAGACCCAGTACTTC. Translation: CASSQVGQEVETQYF.

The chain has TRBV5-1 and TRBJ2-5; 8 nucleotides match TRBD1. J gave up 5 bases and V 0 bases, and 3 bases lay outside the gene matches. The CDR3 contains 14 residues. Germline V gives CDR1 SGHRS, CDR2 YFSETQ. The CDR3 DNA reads TGCGCCAGCAGCTTGGGACAGGGGATGGAGACCCAGTACTTC. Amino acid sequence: CASSLGQGMETQYF.

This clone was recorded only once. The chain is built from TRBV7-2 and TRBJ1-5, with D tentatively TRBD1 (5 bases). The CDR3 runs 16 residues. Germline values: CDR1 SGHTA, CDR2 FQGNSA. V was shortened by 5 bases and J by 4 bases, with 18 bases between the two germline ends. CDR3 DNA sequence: TGTGCCAGCAGCCACAAGATTGGGGGTCGGAATCAGCCCCAGCATTTT. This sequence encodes CASSHKIGGRNQPQHF. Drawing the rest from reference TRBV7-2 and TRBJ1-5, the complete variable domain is GAGVSQSPSNKVTEKGKDVELRCDPISGHTALYWYRQSLGQGLEFLIYFQGNSAPDKSGLPSDRFSAERTGGSVSTLTIQRTQQEDSAVYLCASSHKIGGRNQPQHFGDGTRLSIL.

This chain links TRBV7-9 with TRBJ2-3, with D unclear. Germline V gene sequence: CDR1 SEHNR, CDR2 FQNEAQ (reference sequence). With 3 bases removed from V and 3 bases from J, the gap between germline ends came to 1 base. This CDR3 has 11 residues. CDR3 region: CASSFTDTQYF. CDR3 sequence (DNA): TGTGCCAGCAGCTTTACAGATACGCAGTATTTT.

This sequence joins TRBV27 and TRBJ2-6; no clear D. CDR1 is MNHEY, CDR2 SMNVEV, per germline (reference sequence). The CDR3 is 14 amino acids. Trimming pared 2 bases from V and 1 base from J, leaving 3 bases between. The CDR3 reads CASSLRSGANVLTF. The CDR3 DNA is TGTGCCAGCAGTTTAAGATCTGGGGCCAACGTCCTGACTTTC. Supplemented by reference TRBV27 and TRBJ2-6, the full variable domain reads EAQVTQNPRYLITVTGKKLTVTCSQNMNHEYMSWYRQDPGLGLRQIYYSMNVEVTDKGDVPEGYKVSRKEKRNFPLILESPSPNQTSLYFCASSLRSGANVLTFGAGSRLTVL.

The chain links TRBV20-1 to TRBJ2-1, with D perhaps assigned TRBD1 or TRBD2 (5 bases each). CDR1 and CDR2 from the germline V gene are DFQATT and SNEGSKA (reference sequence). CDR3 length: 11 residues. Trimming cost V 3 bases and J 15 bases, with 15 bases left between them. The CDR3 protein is CSASGGSLGFF. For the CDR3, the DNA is TGCAGTGCTAGTGGGGGTAGCTTGGGGTTCTTC.

This chain's CDR3 is CASSLRQGTGELFF. CDR3 nucleotide sequence: TGTGCCAGCAGCCTACGACAGGGCACCGGGGAGCTGTTTTTT. The chain has TRBV5-4 and TRBJ2-2; 7 bases fit TRBD1. The CDR3 runs 14 residues. With V trimmed by 4 bases and J by 4 bases, 4 bases remained unmatched. The germline V gene has CDR1 SGHNT and CDR2 YYREEE (reference sequence).

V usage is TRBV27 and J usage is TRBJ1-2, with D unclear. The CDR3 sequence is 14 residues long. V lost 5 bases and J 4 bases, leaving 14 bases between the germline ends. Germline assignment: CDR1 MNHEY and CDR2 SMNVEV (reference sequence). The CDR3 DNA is TGTGCCAGCAGTCCCCAGAGACAAGGCTATGGCTACACCTTC. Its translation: CASSPQRQGYGYTF.

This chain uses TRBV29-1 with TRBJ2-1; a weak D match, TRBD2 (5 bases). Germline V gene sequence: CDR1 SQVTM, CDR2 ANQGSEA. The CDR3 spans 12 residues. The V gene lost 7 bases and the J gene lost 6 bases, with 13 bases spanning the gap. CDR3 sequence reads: CSAITLVNEQFF. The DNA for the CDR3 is TGCAGCGCCATAACACTAGTCAATGAGCAGTTCTTC.

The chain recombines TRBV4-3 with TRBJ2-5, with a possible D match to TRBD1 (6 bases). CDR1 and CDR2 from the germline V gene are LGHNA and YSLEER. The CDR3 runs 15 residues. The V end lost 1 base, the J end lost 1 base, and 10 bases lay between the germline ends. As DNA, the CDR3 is TGCGCCAGCAGCCAAGTTACAGGGAGCCAAGAGACCCAGTACTTC. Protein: CASSQVTGSQETQYF.

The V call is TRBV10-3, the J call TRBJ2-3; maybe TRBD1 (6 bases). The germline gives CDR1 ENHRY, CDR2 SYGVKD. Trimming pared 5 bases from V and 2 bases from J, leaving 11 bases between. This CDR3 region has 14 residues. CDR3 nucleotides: TGTGCCATCAGTCGGGACACCCACACAGATACGCAGTATTTT. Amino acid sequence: CAISRDTHTDTQYF.

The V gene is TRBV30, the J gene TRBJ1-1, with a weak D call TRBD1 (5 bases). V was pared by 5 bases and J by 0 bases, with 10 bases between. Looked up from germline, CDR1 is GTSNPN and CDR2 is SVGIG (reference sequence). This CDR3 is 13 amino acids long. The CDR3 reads CAWGGSLNTEAFF. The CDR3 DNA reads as TGTGCCTGGGGGGGGTCCTTGAACACTGAAGCTTTCTTT.